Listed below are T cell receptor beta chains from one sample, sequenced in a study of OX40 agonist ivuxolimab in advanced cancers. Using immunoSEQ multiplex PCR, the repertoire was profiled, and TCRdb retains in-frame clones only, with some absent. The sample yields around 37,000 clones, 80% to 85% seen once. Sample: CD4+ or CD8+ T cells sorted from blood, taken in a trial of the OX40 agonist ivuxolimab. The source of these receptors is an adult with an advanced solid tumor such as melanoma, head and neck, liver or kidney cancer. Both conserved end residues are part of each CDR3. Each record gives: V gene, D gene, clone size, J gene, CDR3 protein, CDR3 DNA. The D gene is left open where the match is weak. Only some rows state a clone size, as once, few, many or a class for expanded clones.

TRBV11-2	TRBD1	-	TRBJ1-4	CASSRQGGTNEKLFF	TGTGCCAGCAGCCGACAGGGTGGCACTAATGAAAAACTGTTTTTT
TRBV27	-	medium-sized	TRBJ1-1	CASSPRLNTEAFF	TGTGCCAGCAGTCCACGGCTGAACACTGAAGCTTTCTTT
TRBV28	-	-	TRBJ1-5	CASSLFPDTHQPQHF	TGTGCCAGCAGTTTATTCCCCGACACTCATCAGCCCCAGCATTTT
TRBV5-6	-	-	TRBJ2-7	CASREAHLPYEQYF	TGTGCCAGCAGGGAAGCCCATCTACCCTACGAGCAGTACTTC
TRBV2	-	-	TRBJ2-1	CASRSRMSSYNEQFF	TGTGCCAGCAGATCCAGGATGAGCTCCTACAATGAGCAGTTCTTC
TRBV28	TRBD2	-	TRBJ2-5	CASRLSGEGETQYF	TGTGCCAGCAGACTTAGCGGGGAAGGAGAGACCCAGTACTTC
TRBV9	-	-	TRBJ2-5	CASTRSVGETQYF	TGTGCCAGCACTAGGAGCGTCGGGGAGACCCAGTACTTC
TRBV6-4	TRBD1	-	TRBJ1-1	CASRGGRREQGINWTEAFF	TGTGCCAGCAGGGGGGGTCGGAGGGAACAGGGGATAAATTGGACTGAAGCTTTCTTT
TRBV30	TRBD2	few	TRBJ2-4	CAWSAMRERNIQYF	TGTGCCTGGAGTGCCATGCGGGAGAGGAACATTCAGTACTTC
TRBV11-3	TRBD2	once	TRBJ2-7	CASSPGAGDLREQYF	TGTGCCAGCAGCCCCGGAGCGGGAGATTTGCGGGAGCAGTACTTC
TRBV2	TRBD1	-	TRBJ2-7	CASSEFGQGDIFVEQYF	TGTGCCAGCAGTGAATTCGGACAGGGGGATATTTTCGTCGAGCAGTACTTC
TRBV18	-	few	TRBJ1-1	CASSPGTGIIEAFF	TGTGCCAGCTCACCAGGGACGGGGATTATCGAAGCTTTCTTT
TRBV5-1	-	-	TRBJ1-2	CASSLIQGNGYTF	TGCGCCAGCAGCTTGATCCAGGGAAACGGCTACACCTTC
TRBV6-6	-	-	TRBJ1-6	CASSWGAQPNSPLHF	TGTGCCAGCAGTTGGGGAGCCCAACCTAATTCACCCCTCCACTTT
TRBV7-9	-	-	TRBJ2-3	CASSLGFHGGTGDTQYF	TGTGCCAGCAGCTTAGGGTTCCATGGGGGGACTGGAGATACGCAGTATTTT
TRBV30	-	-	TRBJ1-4	CAWSQGGGGAREKLFF	TGTGCCTGGAGTCAAGGCGGGGGAGGGGCGCGCGAAAAACTGTTTTTT
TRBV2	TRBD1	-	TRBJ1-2	CASSAFTTGAGGYTF	TGTGCCAGCAGTGCCTTTACCACAGGGGCGGGGGGCTACACCTTC
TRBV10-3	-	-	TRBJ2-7	CAISESEAYEQYF	TGTGCCATCAGTGAGTCTGAGGCATACGAGCAGTACTTC
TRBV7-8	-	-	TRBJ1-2	CASSFAGTNYGYTF	TGTGCCAGCAGCTTTGCAGGGACTAACTATGGCTACACCTTC
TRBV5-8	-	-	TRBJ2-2	CASSPGPKPGELFF	TGTGCCAGCAGCCCGGGCCCAAAGCCCGGGGAGCTGTTTTTT
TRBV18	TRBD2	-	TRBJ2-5	CASSPPLEGSGAQETQYF	TGTGCCAGCTCACCACCGTTGGAGGGAAGCGGGGCACAAGAGACCCAGTACTTC
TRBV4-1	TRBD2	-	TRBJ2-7	CASSQGLAGVYEQYF	TGCGCCAGCAGCCAAGGACTAGCGGGAGTCTACGAGCAGTACTTC
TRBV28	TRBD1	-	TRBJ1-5	CASSLDPGQNQPQHF	TGTGCCAGCAGTTTAGACCCGGGACAGAATCAGCCCCAGCATTTT
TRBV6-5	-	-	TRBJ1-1	CASSYFGDTEAFF	TGTGCCAGCAGTTACTTTGGTGACACTGAAGCTTTCTTT
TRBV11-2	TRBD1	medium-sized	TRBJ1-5	CASSWGTGGDQPQHF	TGTGCCAGCAGCTGGGGGACAGGGGGCGATCAGCCCCAGCATTTT
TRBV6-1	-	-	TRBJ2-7	CASSSLLSYEQYF	TGTGCCAGCAGTTCCCTCCTGTCCTACGAGCAGTACTTC
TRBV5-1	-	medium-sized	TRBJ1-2	CASRSGARALHIHYGYTF	TGCGCCAGCAGGTCCGGGGCAAGGGCCCTCCATATCCACTATGGCTACACCTTC
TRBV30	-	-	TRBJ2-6	CAWSVGVGANVLTF	TGTGCCTGGAGTGTAGGTGTTGGGGCCAACGTCCTGACTTTC
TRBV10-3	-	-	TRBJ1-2	CAISELVGYTF	TGTGCCATCAGTGAGCTGGTCGGCTACACCTTC
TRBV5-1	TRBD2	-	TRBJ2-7	CASSRKRGDQDEQYF	TGCGCCAGCAGCCGAAAGCGGGGGGACCAAGACGAGCAGTACTTC
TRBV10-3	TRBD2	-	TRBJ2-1	CAISGTSYNEQFF	TGTGCCATCAGCGGGACTAGCTACAATGAGCAGTTCTTC
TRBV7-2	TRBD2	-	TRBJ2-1	CASSYIAGMYNEQFF	TGTGCCAGCAGCTACATAGCGGGAATGTACAATGAGCAGTTCTTC
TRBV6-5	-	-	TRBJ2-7	CASSYSTLGTYEQYF	TGTGCCAGCAGTTACTCGACACTGGGAACCTACGAGCAGTACTTC
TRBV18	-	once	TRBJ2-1	CASSPNNEQFF	TGTGCCAGCTCACCCAACAATGAGCAGTTCTTC